This T cell receptor (beta chain) appears in the sequencing data of a study of CD8+ T cells in alopecia areata. Regarding the study as a whole: The study found tofacitinib significantly decreased scalp clonality and expanded CD8+ clones among the top 100. The study found that many expanded lesional clones persisted in scalp and blood during tofacitinib.

There are 14 residues in the CDR3. Trimming shortened V by 5 bases and J by 1 base, and 11 bases separated the two germline ends. Germline V gene sequence: CDR1 PRHDT, CDR2 FYEKMQ (reference sequence). Regarding this clone: Its antigen is as yet unknown.

RNA extraction and reverse transcription yielded cDNA as sequencing template. Sequenced by immunoSEQ multiplex PCR; TCRdb stores in-frame clones only, minus some. The sample holds some 190,000 clones, approximately 51% seen once. As for treatment: oral pan-JAK inhibitor, 5-10 mg twice daily. This chain links TRBV13 with TRBJ2-5, with D perhaps being TRBD1 or TRBD2 (6 bases each). This receptor was taken from a human donor with alopecia areata. Sample: CD8+ T cells sorted from blood, taken at approximately week 52, from a patient treated with tofacitinib. The CDR3 DNA is TGTGCCAGCAGCCCTCGGGGGCTCCAAGAGACCCAGTACTTC. It codes for CASSPRGLQETQYF.